The clone carrying this T cell receptor (beta chain) was detected a few times. Its specificity is unknown. Genomic DNA belonging to each subset was distributed in equal measure over several immunoSEQ plates. Assay: immunoSEQ multiplex PCR; the TCRdb copy retains only in-frame clones and omits some. The data contain roughly 2.2 million clones, 85% to 95% of them singletons. The V end was cut by 3 bases, the J end by 9 bases, with 17 bases between. This CDR3 is 14 amino acids long. Germline V gives CDR1 KGHSH, CDR2 LQKENI. This record comes from a study of shared clonotypes between healthy human individuals. Notes on the study in general: Naive subsets generally exceeded memory subsets in estimated richness.

The sequenced sample was naive CD4+ T cells from PBMCs. Subset here: CD45RA+ positively selected. The receptor's source is a man in his late teens or twenties in good health. Some clones in this sample may be carry-over from other donors' samples. This chain uses TRBV18 with TRBJ1-2; D may be TRBD1 (6 bases). The CDR3 loop reads CASSPKRGGYSYTF. The CDR3 bases are TGTGCCAGCTCACCGAAACGGGGGGGCTACAGCTACACCTTC.